The 10 T cell receptor beta chains below all came from one sample that was sequenced in a study of blood T cell repertoires in COVID-19. Here immunoSEQ multiplex PCR was the method, and the copy in TCRdb shows in-frame clones only, minus some. The table has a few hundred thousand clones, roughly 80% seen once. Sequenced: PBMCs or T cells enriched from blood (not recorded which). Receptor source: a woman aged 50 to 60 who had recovered from COVID-19.

The count of this clone is one. The genes are TRBV27 and TRBJ2-5; tentative D call: TRBD1 (6 bases). V was clipped by 3 bases and J by 2 bases, with 7 bases between them. The CDR3 has 13 residues. The germline CDR1 and CDR2 sequences are MNHEY and SMNVEV (reference sequence). The chain's CDR3 is CASSLDSQETQYF. The CDR3 DNA follows: TGTGCCAGCAGTTTGGACAGTCAAGAGACCCAGTACTTC.

This chain connects TRBV30 to TRBJ1-1; D is perhaps TRBD1 (5 bases). The V gene lost 4 bases and the J gene lost 0 bases, with 12 bases spanning the gap. The germline V gene has CDR1 GTSNPN and CDR2 SVGIG (reference sequence). The CDR3 has 14 residues. The CDR3 coding sequence is TGTGCCTGGAACCCTGGGGCCGTGAACACTGAAGCTTTCTTT. It encodes CAWNPGAVNTEAFF.

The gene calls are TRBV7-3 and TRBJ2-2, with TRBD2 matching 7 bases. Germline V gives CDR1 SGHTA, CDR2 FQGTGA. Trimming cost V 6 bases and J 8 bases; bases outside gene matches: 15. CDR3 length equals 16 residues. CDR3 DNA: TGTGCCAGCAGAATGGGGGGGACCCGACAATATGGGGAGCTGTTTTTT. This gives the protein CASRMGGTRQYGELFF.

V gene TRBV21-1 combines with J gene TRBJ2-1; the table calls TRBD2, which could not be checked here. TRBV21-1 is listed as a pseudogene. The CDR3 consists of 21 residues. CDR3 residues: CASTPRLPRPRLSGTYNEQFF. The CDR3 bases are TGTGCCAGCACCCCACGACTACCCAGACCCCGGCTTAGCGGAACCTACAATGAGCAGTTCTTC.

This sequence joins TRBV29-1 and TRBJ1-1; 7 bases fit TRBD1. The CDR3 length is 13 residues. V lost 3 bases and J lost 4; bases outside the gene matches: 5. Per germline, CDR1 SQVTM and CDR2 ANQGSEA. CDR3 loop: CSVDKQGLTEAFF. DNA for the CDR3: TGCAGCGTTGACAAACAGGGGCTCACTGAAGCTTTCTTT.

This clone was counted a single time. The rearrangement links TRBV30 to TRBJ2-7, with D unclear. CDR3 length: 12 residues. Per the germline V gene, CDR1 is GTSNPN and CDR2 is SVGIG (reference sequence). V gave up 2 bases and J gave up 6 bases, with 11 bases separating them. This CDR3 is CAWSLTRLEQYF. The CDR3 DNA reads TGTGCCTGGAGTTTGACGAGGCTCGAGCAGTACTTC.

This chain uses TRBV18 with TRBJ2-3; D possibly corresponds to TRBD1 (6 bases). The CDR3 totals 18 residues. Trimming stripped 3 bases from V and 4 bases from J, with 23 bases between. Germline-derived CDR1 and CDR2 are KGHSH and LQKENI. In DNA, the CDR3 is TGTGCCAGCTCACCGATCCCTCTGCAGGGTGGGGGCGCAGATACGCAGTATTTT. Amino acid sequence: CASSPIPLQGGGADTQYF.

This clone showed up just once. J is TRBJ1-5 and V is TRBV19, with TRBD1 matching over 7 bases. The CDR3 spans 15 residues. Germline CDR1 and CDR2: LNHDA and SQIVND (reference sequence). The J segment lost 8 bases and the V segment lost 3 bases, leaving 10 bases of the junction unmatched. The CDR3 spells CASSIQAGGREPQHF. The CDR3 DNA sequence: TGTGCCAGTAGTATTCAGGCAGGGGGTAGGGAGCCCCAGCATTTT.

This rearrangement joins TRBV3-1 (or the pseudogene TRBV3-2) to TRBJ1-2; D is unclear. Germline CDR1 and CDR2: LGHDT and YNNKEL (reference sequence). Trimming removed 1 base from V and 0 bases from J, with 12 bases in between. The CDR3 consists of 16 residues. DNA of the CDR3: TGTGCCAGCAGCCAAGTGAGGAGAGATACTAACTATGGCTACACCTTC. This gives the protein CASSQVRRDTNYGYTF.

V and J are TRBV2 and TRBJ2-1; 8 bases align to TRBD1. From germline, CDR1 is SNHLY and CDR2 FYNNEI. The CDR3 length is 18 residues. After removal of 6 bases from V and 6 bases from J, the junction contained 19 bases not matched to a gene. For the CDR3, the DNA is TGTGCCAGCAGCCGAAGGGGATCGGCCGGGACAGGAAGCAATGAGCAGTTCTTC. Its protein is CASSRRGSAGTGSNEQFF. Full variable domain (outside the CDR3, taken from reference TRBV2 and TRBJ2-1): EPEVTQTPSHQVTQMGQEVILRCVPISNHLYFYWYRQILGQKVEFLVSFYNNEISEKSEIFDDQFSVERPDGSNFTLKIRSTKLEDSAMYFCASSRRGSAGTGSNEQFFGPGTRLTVL.